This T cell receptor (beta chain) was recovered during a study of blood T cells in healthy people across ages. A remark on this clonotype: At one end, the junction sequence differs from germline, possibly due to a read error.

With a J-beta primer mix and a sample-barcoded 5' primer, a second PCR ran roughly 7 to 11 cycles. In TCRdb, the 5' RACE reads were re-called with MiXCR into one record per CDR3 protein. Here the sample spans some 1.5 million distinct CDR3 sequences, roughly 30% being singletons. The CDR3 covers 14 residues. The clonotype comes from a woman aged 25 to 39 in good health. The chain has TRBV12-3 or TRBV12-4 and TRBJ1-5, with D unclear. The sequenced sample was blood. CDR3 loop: CACSYGPSNQPQHF. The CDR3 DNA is TGTGCCTGCAGCTACGGGCCCAGCAATCAGCCCCAGCATTTT.